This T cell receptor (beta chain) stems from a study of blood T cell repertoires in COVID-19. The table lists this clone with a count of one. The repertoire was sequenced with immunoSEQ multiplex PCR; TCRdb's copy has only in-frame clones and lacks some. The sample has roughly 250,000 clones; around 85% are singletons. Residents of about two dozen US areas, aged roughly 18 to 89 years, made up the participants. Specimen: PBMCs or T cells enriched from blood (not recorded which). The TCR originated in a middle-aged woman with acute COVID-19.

The CDR3 protein is CASSPAGTITNTIYF. CDR3 DNA: TGTGCCAGCAGCCCGGCCGGGACTATAACAAACACCATATATTTT. V and J are TRBV9 and TRBJ1-3, with D maybe TRBD1 (5 bases). V was pared by 4 bases and J by 6 bases, with 17 bases between. The CDR3 is made up of 15 amino acids. CDR1 is SGDLS and CDR2 is YYNGEE in the germline V gene.